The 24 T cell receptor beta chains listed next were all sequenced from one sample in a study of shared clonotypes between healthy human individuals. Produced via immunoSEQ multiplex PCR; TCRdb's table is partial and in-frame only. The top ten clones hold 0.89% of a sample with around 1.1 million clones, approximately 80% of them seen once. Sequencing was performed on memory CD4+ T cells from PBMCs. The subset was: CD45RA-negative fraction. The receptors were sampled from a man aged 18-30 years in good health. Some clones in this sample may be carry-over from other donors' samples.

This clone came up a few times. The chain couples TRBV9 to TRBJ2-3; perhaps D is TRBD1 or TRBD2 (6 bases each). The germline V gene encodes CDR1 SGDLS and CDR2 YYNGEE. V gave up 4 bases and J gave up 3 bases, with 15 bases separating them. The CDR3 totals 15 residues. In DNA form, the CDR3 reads TGTGCCAGCAGCCCCACCGGGGGCGAGACAGATACGCAGTATTTT. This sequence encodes CASSPTGGETDTQYF.

CDR3 residues: CASSDGRQPPFF. The CDR3 bases are TGTGCCAGCAGTGACGGGCGCCAACCCCCCTTTTTT. The chain has TRBV6-1 and TRBJ2-2; D not resolved. Deletions cut 3 bases from V and 17 bases from J, with 16 bases between. The CDR3 has 12 amino acids. Germline V gene data show CDR1 as MNHNS and CDR2 as SASEGT.

CDR3 sequence: CASSYGLAGAYEQYF. DNA for the CDR3: TGTGCCAGCAGTTACGGGCTAGCGGGAGCTTACGAGCAGTACTTC. The V gene is TRBV6-5, the J gene TRBJ2-7; the match to TRBD2 covers 10 bases. The CDR3 sequence is 15 residues long. J gave up 4 bases and V 2 bases, and 5 bases lay outside the gene matches. CDR1 and CDR2 from the germline V gene are MNHEY and SVGAGI.

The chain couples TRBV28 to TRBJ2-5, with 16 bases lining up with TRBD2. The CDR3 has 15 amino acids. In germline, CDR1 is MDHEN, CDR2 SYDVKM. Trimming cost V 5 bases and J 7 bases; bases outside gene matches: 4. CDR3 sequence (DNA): TGTGCCAGCAGTCATGGGACTAGCGGGAGGGTGACCCAGTACTTC. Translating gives CASSHGTSGRVTQYF. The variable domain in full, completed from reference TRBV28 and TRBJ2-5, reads DVKVTQSSRYLVKRTGEKVFLECVQDMDHENMFWYRQDPGLGLRLIYFSYDVKMKEKGDIPEGYSVSREKKERFSLILESASTNQTSMYLCASSHGTSGRVTQYFGPGTRLLVL.

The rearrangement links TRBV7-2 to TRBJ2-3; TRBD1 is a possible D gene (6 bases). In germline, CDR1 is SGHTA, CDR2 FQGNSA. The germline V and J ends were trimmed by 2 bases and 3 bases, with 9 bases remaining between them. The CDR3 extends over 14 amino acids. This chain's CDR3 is CASSLLTGTDTQYF. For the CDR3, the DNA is TGTGCCAGCAGCTTACTTACAGGGACAGATACGCAGTATTTT.

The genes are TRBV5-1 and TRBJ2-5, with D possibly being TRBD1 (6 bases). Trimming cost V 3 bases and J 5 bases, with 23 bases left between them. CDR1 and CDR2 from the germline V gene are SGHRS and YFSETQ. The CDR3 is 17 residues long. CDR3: CASSSGRGTGQGETQYF. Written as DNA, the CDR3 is TGCGCCAGCAGCTCTGGAAGGGGCACAGGGCAGGGCGAGACCCAGTACTTC.

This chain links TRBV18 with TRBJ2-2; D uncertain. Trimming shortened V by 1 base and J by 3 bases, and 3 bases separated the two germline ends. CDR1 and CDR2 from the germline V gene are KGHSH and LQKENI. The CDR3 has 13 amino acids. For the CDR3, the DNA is TGTGCCAGCTCACCACTTTACACCGGGGAGCTGTTTTTT. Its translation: CASSPLYTGELFF.

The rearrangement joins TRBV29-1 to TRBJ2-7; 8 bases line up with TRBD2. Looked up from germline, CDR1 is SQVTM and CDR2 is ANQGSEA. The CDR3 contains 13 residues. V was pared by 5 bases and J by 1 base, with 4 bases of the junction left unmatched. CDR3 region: CSVRSGSSYEQYF. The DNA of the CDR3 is TGCAGCGTTCGGAGCGGGAGTTCCTACGAGCAGTACTTC.

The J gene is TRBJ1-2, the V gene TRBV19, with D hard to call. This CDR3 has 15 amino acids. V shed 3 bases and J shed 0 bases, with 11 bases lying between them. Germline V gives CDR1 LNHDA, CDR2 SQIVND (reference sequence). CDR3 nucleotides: TGTGCCAGTAGTATTGGCCGAGCCTCTAACTATGGCTACACCTTC. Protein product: CASSIGRASNYGYTF.

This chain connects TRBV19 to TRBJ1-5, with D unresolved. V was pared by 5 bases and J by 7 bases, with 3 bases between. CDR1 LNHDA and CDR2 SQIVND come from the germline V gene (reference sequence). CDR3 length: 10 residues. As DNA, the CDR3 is TGTGCCAGTAGTTACCAGCCCCAGCATTTT. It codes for CASSYQPQHF.

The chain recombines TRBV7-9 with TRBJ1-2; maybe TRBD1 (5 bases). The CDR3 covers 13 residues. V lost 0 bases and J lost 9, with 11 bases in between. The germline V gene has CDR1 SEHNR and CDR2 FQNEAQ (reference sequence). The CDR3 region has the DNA TGTGCCAGCAGCTTAGCGGGAGGGGCGCGCTACACCTTC. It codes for CASSLAGGARYTF.

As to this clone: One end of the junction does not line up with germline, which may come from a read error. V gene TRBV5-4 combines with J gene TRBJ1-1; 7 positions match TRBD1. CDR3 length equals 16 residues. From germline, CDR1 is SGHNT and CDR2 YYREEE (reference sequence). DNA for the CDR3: TGTGCCAGCAGTTTGGCAGGGGGTCCGGCGAACACTGAAGCTTTCTTT. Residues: CASSLAGGPANTEAFF.

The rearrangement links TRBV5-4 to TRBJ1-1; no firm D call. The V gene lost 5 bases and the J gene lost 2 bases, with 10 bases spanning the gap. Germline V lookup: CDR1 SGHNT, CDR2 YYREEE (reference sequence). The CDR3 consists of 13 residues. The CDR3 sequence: CASSMGGNTEAFF. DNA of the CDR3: TGTGCCAGCAGTATGGGCGGAAACACTGAAGCTTTCTTT.

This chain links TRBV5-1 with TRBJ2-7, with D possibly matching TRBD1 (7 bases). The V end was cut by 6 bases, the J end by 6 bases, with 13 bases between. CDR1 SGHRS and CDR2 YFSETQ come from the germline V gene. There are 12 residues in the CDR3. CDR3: CASTNQGGEQYF. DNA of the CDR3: TGCGCCAGCACCAACCAGGGGGGCGAGCAGTACTTC.

CDR3 sequence: CASSFPGGQGAYEQFF. DNA for the CDR3: TGTGCCAGCAGCTTTCCCGGGGGACAGGGGGCCTATGAGCAGTTCTTC. The chain has TRBV7-6 and TRBJ2-1; TRBD1 aligns across 12 bases. Germline-derived CDR1 and CDR2 are SGHVS and FNYEAQ. The ends lost 3 bases at V and 8 bases at J; junction bases unmatched: 8. This CDR3 comprises 16 residues.

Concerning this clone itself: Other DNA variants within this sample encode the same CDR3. CDR3 in DNA: TGTGCCAGCAGCTTACGGGCAGGGGAGACCCAGTACTTC. Translation gives CASSLRAGETQYF. This chain joins TRBV28 and TRBJ2-5; D perhaps matches TRBD1 (5 bases). The CDR3 contains 13 residues. Trimming took off 6 bases at V and 5 bases at J, with 13 bases between the two ends. Germline values: CDR1 MDHEN, CDR2 SYDVKM.

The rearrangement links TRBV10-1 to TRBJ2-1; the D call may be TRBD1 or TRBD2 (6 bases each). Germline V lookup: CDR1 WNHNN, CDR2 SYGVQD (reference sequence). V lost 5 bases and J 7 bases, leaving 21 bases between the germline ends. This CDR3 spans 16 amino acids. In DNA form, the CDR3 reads TGCGCCAGCAGTCCCACTGTGGGGGGCAGGAGGAATGAGCAGTTCTTC. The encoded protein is CASSPTVGGRRNEQFF.

The DNA for the CDR3 is TGCGCCAGCAGCTTCCAGGGGAGCAGCACTGAAGCTTTCTTT. Its protein product is CASSFQGSSTEAFF. The chain has TRBV5-1 and TRBJ1-1; a possible D gene is TRBD1 (6 bases). CDR3 length: 14 amino acids. Trimming took 2 bases from V and 4 from J, leaving 12 bases between them. CDR1 SGHRS and CDR2 YFSETQ come from the germline V gene.

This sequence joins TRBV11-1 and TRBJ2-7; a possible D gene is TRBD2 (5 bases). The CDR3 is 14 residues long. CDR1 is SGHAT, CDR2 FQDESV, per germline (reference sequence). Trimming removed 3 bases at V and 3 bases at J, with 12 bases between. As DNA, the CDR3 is TGTGCCAGCAGCTTTGAACACGGGAACTACGAGCAGTACTTC. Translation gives CASSFEHGNYEQYF.

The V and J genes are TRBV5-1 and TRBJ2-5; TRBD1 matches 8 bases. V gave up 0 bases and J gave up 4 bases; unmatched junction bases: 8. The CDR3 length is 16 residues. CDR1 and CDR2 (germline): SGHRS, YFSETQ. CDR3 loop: CASSLGGQGQGETQYF. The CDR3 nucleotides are TGCGCCAGCAGCTTGGGCGGACAGGGACAAGGAGAGACCCAGTACTTC.

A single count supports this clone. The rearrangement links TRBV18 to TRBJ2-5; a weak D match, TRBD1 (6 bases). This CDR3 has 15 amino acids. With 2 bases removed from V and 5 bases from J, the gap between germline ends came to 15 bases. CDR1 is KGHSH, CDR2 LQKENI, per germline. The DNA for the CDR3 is TGTGCCAGCTCACCAATCTATGGGGGCTCGGAGACCCAGTACTTC. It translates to CASSPIYGGSETQYF.

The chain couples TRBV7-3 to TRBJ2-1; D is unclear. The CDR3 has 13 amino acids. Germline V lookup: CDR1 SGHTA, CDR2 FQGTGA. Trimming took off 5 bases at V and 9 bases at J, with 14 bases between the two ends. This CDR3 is CASSPYTGGEQFF. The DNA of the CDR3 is TGTGCCAGCAGCCCCTATACGGGCGGTGAGCAGTTCTTC.

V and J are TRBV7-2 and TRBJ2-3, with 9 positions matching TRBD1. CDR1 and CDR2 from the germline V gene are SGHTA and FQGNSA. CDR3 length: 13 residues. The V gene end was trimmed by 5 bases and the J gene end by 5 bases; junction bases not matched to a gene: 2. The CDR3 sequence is CASSGQGRDTQYF. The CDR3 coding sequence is TGTGCCAGCAGCGGACAGGGGAGAGATACGCAGTATTTT.

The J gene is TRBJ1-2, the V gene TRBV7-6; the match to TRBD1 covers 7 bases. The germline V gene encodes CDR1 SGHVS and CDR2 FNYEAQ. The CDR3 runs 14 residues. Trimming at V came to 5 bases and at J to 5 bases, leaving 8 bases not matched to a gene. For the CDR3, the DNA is TGTGCCAGCAGCCCTACGAACAGGGGATATGGCTACACCTTC. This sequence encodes CASSPTNRGYGYTF.